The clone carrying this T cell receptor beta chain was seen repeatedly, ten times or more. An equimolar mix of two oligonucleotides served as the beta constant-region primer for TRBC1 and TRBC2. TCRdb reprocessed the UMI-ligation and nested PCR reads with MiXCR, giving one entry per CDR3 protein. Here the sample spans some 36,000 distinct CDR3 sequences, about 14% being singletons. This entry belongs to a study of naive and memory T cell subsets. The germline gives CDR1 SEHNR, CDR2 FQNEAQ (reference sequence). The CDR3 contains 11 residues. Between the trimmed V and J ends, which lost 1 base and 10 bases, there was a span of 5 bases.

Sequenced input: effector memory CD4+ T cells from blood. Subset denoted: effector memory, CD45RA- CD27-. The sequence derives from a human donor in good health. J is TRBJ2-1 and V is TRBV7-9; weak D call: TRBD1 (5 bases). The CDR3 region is CASSLEGEQFF. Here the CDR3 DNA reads TGTGCCAGCAGCTTAGAGGGGGAGCAGTTCTTC.